Listed below are T cell receptor beta chains from one sample, sequenced in a study of shared T cell receptors in the human thymus. Generated by immunoSEQ multiplex PCR, the TCRdb table keeps only in-frame clones and is missing some. The data hold fewer than 700,000 clones, with approximately 87% observed a single time. These records were also assigned to another study, of human thymus T cells.

Sequencing was done on a sample of thymocytes. The receptors stem from a boy in the first two years of life with a congenital heart defect. Each CDR3 is given with its conserved first and last residue. D genes are given only for firm matches. Size tells how often a clone was seen (once, few, many) or the class of an expanded clone, and some rows leave it out.

D: NA; J: TRBJ2-4; size: NA; V: TRBV6-4; DNA: TGTGCCAGCAGTGATGGAGGTCCCCAAAACATTCAGTACTTC; CDR3: CASSDGGPQNIQYF
D: TRBD1; J: TRBJ2-3; size: NA; V: TRBV25-1; DNA: TGTGCCAGCAGTGAGCGATCGACAGGGGACACAGATACGCAGTATTTT; CDR3: CASSERSTGDTDTQYF
D: NA; J: TRBJ1-5; size: NA; V: TRBV28; DNA: TGTGCCAGCAGTTTATTATCCAGGGGCCATAGCAATCAGCCCCAGCATTTT; CDR3: CASSLLSRGHSNQPQHF
D: NA; J: TRBJ2-4; size: few; V: TRBV5-4; DNA: TGTGCCAGCAGCTTGCATCTACCAGCCAAAAACATTCAGTACTTC; CDR3: CASSLHLPAKNIQYF
D: TRBD1; J: TRBJ1-3; size: NA; V: TRBV7-8; DNA: TGTGCCAGCAGCCTAGAAGACAGGGAGACTGGAAACACCATATATTTT; CDR3: CASSLEDRETGNTIYF
D: NA; J: TRBJ1-4; size: NA; V: TRBV14; DNA: TGTGCCAGCAGCCAAGTCTCAGGCCATAATGAAAAACTGTTTTTT; CDR3: CASSQVSGHNEKLFF
D: TRBD2; J: TRBJ2-7; size: NA; V: TRBV30; DNA: TGTGCCTGGAGTGGGACTAGCGGGAGGACCATCTTC; CDR3: CAWSGTSGRTIF
D: TRBD1; J: TRBJ1-1; size: NA; V: TRBV6-5; DNA: TGTGCCAGCAGTGATGACAGGGTCACGGCTGAAGCTTTCTTT; CDR3: CASSDDRVTAEAFF
D: NA; J: TRBJ2-1; size: NA; V: TRBV10-3; DNA: TGTGCCATCAGCATAGCGGTATCAGACAATGAGCAGTTCTTC; CDR3: CAISIAVSDNEQFF
D: NA; J: TRBJ2-3; size: NA; V: TRBV27; DNA: TGTGCCAGCAGTTTAAATGTAACAGATACGCAGTATTTT; CDR3: CASSLNVTDTQYF
D: TRBD1; J: TRBJ1-3; size: NA; V: TRBV27; DNA: TGTGCCAGCAGTCCCAAGGCCCCCAACAGGGGGCGCATATCTGGAAACACCATATATTTT; CDR3: CASSPKAPNRGRISGNTIYF
D: TRBD1; J: TRBJ2-4; size: once; V: TRBV7-2; DNA: TGTGCCAGCAGATTCGACGCAAGACAGGGGGGGGACATTCAGTACTTC; CDR3: CASRFDARQGGDIQYF
D: TRBD2; J: TRBJ2-1; size: NA; V: TRBV4-3; DNA: TGCGCCAGCAGCCAAGCGCCGGCGGGGACTAGCTACAATGAGCAGTTCTTC; CDR3: CASSQAPAGTSYNEQFF
D: NA; J: TRBJ2-7; size: NA; V: TRBV7-9; DNA: TGTGCCAGCAGCTTCGGTGACAGGCGGTACCTTTTGGAGCAGTACTTC; CDR3: CASSFGDRRYLLEQYF
D: TRBD1; J: TRBJ1-1; size: NA; V: TRBV6-1; DNA: TGTGCCAGCAGTGGGCTGGGGAACAGGGGTAGGGCTGAAGCTTTCTTT; CDR3: CASSGLGNRGRAEAFF
D: TRBD2; J: TRBJ2-7; size: NA; V: TRBV10-3; DNA: TGTGCCATCAGCGGGAGGCCCTACGAGCAGTACTTC; CDR3: CAISGRPYEQYF
D: TRBD2; J: TRBJ2-7; size: NA; V: TRBV5-1; DNA: TGCGCCAGCAGCTTGGGGACTAGCCGCGAGCAGTACTTC; CDR3: CASSLGTSREQYF
D: TRBD2; J: TRBJ2-1; size: NA; V: TRBV7-3; DNA: TGTGCCAGCAGCTCCGGACTAGCGGACAAAGGGGCTTACAATGAGCAGTTCTTC; CDR3: CASSSGLADKGAYNEQFF
D: TRBD1; J: TRBJ2-1; size: NA; V: TRBV14; DNA: TGTGCCAGCAGCCAAGATGGGCTTAGTGGACAGGGTCCGTTCTTC; CDR3: CASSQDGLSGQGPFF
D: NA; J: TRBJ2-3; size: NA; V: TRBV2; DNA: TGTGCCAGCACAGGCCTGACAGATACGCAGTATTTT; CDR3: CASTGLTDTQYF
D: NA; J: TRBJ2-7; size: NA; V: TRBV1; DNA: TGCACCAGCAGCCAAGCCCTCGGGAGGGCCTCTTACGAGCAGTACTTC; CDR3: CTSSQALGRASYEQYF
D: NA; J: TRBJ1-3; size: NA; V: TRBV9; DNA: TGTGCCAGCAGCCCTCGACAGTGGCCTGGAAACACCATATATTTT; CDR3: CASSPRQWPGNTIYF
D: TRBD2; J: TRBJ2-5; size: NA; V: TRBV15; DNA: TGTGCCACCAGCAGAGATCTAGCGGGAGAGAGGGGCCAAGAGACCCAGTACTTC; CDR3: CATSRDLAGERGQETQYF
D: NA; J: TRBJ2-3; size: NA; V: TRBV28; DNA: TGTGCCAGCAGTTCCAAAGGGGGGGGCACAGATACGCAGTATTTT; CDR3: CASSSKGGGTDTQYF
D: TRBD2; J: TRBJ2-1; size: once; V: TRBV2; DNA: TGTGCCAGCAGCCCTGGAACTAGCGGGAGAGTCGCTACACGCAATGAGCAGTTCTTC; CDR3: CASSPGTSGRVATRNEQFF
D: NA; J: TRBJ2-1; size: NA; V: TRBV19; DNA: TGTGCCAGTAGCCCTTCTTACGGTGAGCAGTTCTTC; CDR3: CASSPSYGEQFF
D: TRBD1; J: TRBJ2-2; size: once; V: TRBV5-4; DNA: TGTGCCACAAAGCCGGGACAGGGGGCGATCGGGGAGCTGTTTTTT; CDR3: CATKPGQGAIGELFF
D: NA; J: TRBJ2-1; size: few; V: TRBV6-8; DNA: TGTGCCAGCAGGCCCCAGGGTCTAGGGTATGAGCAGTTCTTC; CDR3: CASRPQGLGYEQFF
D: TRBD1; J: TRBJ2-7; size: NA; V: TRBV14; DNA: TGTGCCAGCAGCCAGGGACAGGGGAACCCCTACGAGCAGTACTTC; CDR3: CASSQGQGNPYEQYF
D: TRBD1; J: TRBJ1-5; size: NA; V: TRBV18; DNA: TGTGCCAGCTCACCTCTCCGGACAGGGCTTAACCAGCCCCAGCATTTT; CDR3: CASSPLRTGLNQPQHF
D: TRBD1; J: TRBJ1-5; size: NA; V: TRBV30; DNA: TGTGCCTGGACCAAGACAGGGGGCAACCATCAGCCCCAGCATTTT; CDR3: CAWTKTGGNHQPQHF
D: NA; J: TRBJ2-7; size: NA; V: TRBV28; DNA: TGTGCCAGCAGTTTAGGGGCCTTTACCTACGAGCAGTACTTC; CDR3: CASSLGAFTYEQYF
D: NA; J: TRBJ1-1; size: NA; V: TRBV6-1; DNA: TGTGCCTCCCGAGAGGACAAGGGGAACACTGAAGCTTTCTTT; CDR3: CASREDKGNTEAFF
D: NA; J: TRBJ1-1; size: few; V: TRBV19; DNA: TGTGCCAGTAGATCGTGGACAGCACTGAACACTGAAGCTTTCTTT; CDR3: CASRSWTALNTEAFF
D: TRBD1; J: TRBJ1-2; size: NA; V: TRBV28; DNA: TGTGCCAGCAGTTTCGACTGGAGGACAGGGCCCCCGAAAGACTATGGCTACACCTTC; CDR3: CASSFDWRTGPPKDYGYTF
D: TRBD2; J: TRBJ2-7; size: NA; V: TRBV6-1; DNA: TGTGCCAGCAGTGGGGGGAAACCCGGGACTAGCGAGGCCTACGAGCAGTACTTC; CDR3: CASSGGKPGTSEAYEQYF
D: TRBD1; J: TRBJ1-2; size: NA; V: TRBV30; DNA: TGTGCCTGGAGTTGGACAGGGGGCTATGGCTACACCTTC; CDR3: CAWSWTGGYGYTF
D: NA; J: TRBJ2-5; size: NA; V: TRBV7-3; DNA: TGTGCCAGCAGCGAGGGCCACCTCCAAGAGACCCAGTACTTC; CDR3: CASSEGHLQETQYF
D: NA; J: TRBJ1-4; size: NA; V: TRBV5-1; DNA: TGCGCCAGCAGCTTGGGGTTGATCAAACTACGTGAAAAACTGTTTTTT; CDR3: CASSLGLIKLREKLFF
D: TRBD1; J: TRBJ2-3; size: NA; V: TRBV27; DNA: TGTGCCAGCAGTTTCTCTTTCTGGACAGGAGACACAGATACGCAGTATTTT; CDR3: CASSFSFWTGDTDTQYF
D: TRBD1; J: TRBJ1-1; size: NA; V: TRBV4-1; DNA: TGCGCCAGCAGCGGTTGGGCAGGGGGTCGGGTAACGGCTGAAGCTTTCTTT; CDR3: CASSGWAGGRVTAEAFF
D: TRBD1; J: TRBJ2-7; size: NA; V: TRBV5-6; DNA: TGTGCCAGCAGCCGGGACAGAGGCGACGAGCAGTACTTC; CDR3: CASSRDRGDEQYF
D: TRBD1; J: TRBJ2-3; size: NA; V: TRBV7-6; DNA: TGTGCCAGCAGGGAAGGGACAGGGCGCACAGATACGCAGTATTTT; CDR3: CASREGTGRTDTQYF
D: NA; J: TRBJ2-4; size: NA; V: TRBV2; DNA: TGTGCCAGCAGTAACAGAATTTCGCTAGCCAAAAACATTCAGTACTTC; CDR3: CASSNRISLAKNIQYF
D: NA; J: TRBJ2-4; size: NA; V: TRBV4-1; DNA: TGCGCCAGCAGCCAAGATGTGGAGGACGACAAAAACATTCAGTACTTC; CDR3: CASSQDVEDDKNIQYF
D: NA; J: TRBJ1-6; size: NA; V: TRBV28; DNA: TGTGCCAGCAAAAGGACAGCGTATAATTCACCCCTCCACTTT; CDR3: CASKRTAYNSPLHF
D: NA; J: TRBJ1-2; size: NA; V: TRBV15; DNA: TGTGCCACCAGCTACGGACTTCCACGACCTGGCTACACCTTC; CDR3: CATSYGLPRPGYTF
D: TRBD2; J: TRBJ2-3; size: NA; V: TRBV14; DNA: TGTGCCAGCAGCCTCCCTGGGCCAGCGGGAGAGGGCACAGATACGCAGTATTTT; CDR3: CASSLPGPAGEGTDTQYF
D: NA; J: TRBJ2-5; size: NA; V: TRBV7-2; DNA: TGTGCCATCACCTACACGGGACTGCAAGAGACCCAGTACTTC; CDR3: CAITYTGLQETQYF
D: TRBD2; J: TRBJ2-1; size: NA; V: TRBV29-1; DNA: TGCAGCGTTGCCGCGGGAGGGGGTTACAATGAGCAGTTCTTC; CDR3: CSVAAGGGYNEQFF
D: TRBD1; J: TRBJ1-2; size: few; V: TRBV10-2; DNA: TGCGCCAGCAGTGGACAGGGTCGCTATGGCTACACCTTC; CDR3: CASSGQGRYGYTF
D: TRBD1; J: TRBJ1-3; size: NA; V: TRBV25-1; DNA: TGTGCCAGCAGTGGAGGGGGCTTTTCATCGATCTCTGGAAACACCATATATTTT; CDR3: CASSGGGFSSISGNTIYF
D: TRBD2; J: TRBJ2-7; size: NA; V: TRBV6-1; DNA: TGTGCCAGCAGTGTAAAACCCGCGGGGGTGGGTTTCTACGAGCAGTACTTC; CDR3: CASSVKPAGVGFYEQYF
D: NA; J: TRBJ2-7; size: NA; V: TRBV28; DNA: TGTGCCAGCAGTTTATGGGCGGCAGGGAAGGGTTACGAGCAGTACTTC; CDR3: CASSLWAAGKGYEQYF
D: TRBD1; J: TRBJ1-1; size: NA; V: TRBV23-1; DNA: TGCGCCAGCAGTCAAAGGGCGACAGGGGGCTCTGAAGCTTTCTTT; CDR3: CASSQRATGGSEAFF
D: NA; J: TRBJ1-2; size: once; V: TRBV25-1; DNA: TGTGCCAGCAGTGAAGAGGCAGGGAACGGCTATGGCTACACCTTC; CDR3: CASSEEAGNGYGYTF
D: NA; J: TRBJ2-1; size: NA; V: TRBV25-1; DNA: TGTGCCAGCATTGATCCATCCTACAATGAGCAGTTCTTC; CDR3: CASIDPSYNEQFF